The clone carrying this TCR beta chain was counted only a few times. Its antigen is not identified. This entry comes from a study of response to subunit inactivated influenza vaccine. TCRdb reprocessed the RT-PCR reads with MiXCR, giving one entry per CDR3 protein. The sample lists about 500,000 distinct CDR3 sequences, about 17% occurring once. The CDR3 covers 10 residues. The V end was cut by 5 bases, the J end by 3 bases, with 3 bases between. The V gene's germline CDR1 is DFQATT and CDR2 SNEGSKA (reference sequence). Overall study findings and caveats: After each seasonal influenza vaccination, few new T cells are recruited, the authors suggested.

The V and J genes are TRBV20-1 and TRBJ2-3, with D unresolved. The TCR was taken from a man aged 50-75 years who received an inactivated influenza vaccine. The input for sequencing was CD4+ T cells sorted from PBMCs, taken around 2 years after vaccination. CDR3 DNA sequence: TGCAGTGCTCCTACAGATACGCAGTATTTT. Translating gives CSAPTDTQYF.